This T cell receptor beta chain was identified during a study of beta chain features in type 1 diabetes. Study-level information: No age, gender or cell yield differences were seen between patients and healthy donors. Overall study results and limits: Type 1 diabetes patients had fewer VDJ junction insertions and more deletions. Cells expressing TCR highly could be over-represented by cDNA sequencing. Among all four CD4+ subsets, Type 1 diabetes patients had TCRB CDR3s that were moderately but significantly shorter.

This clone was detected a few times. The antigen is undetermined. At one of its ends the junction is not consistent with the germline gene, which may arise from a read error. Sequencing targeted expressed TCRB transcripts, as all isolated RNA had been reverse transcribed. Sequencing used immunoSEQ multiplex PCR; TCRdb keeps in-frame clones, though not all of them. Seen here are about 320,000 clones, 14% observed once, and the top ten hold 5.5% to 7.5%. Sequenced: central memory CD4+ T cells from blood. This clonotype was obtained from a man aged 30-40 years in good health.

CDR3 residues: CASSPQGGTGELFF. DNA for the CDR3: TGTGCTAGCAGCCCCCAGGGTGGCACCGGGGAGCTGTTTTTT. V is TRBV7-7 and J is TRBJ2-2; tentative D call: TRBD1 (5 bases). CDR3 size: 14 residues. Germline CDR1 is SSHAT and CDR2 is FNYEAQ (reference sequence). Filled out from reference TRBV7-7 and TRBJ2-2, the complete variable domain reads GAGVSQSPRYKVTKRGQDVTLRCDPISSHATLYWYQQALGQGPEFLTYFNYEAQPDKSGLPSDRFSAERPEGSISTLTIQRTEQRDSAMYRCASSPQGGTGELFFGEGSRLTVL.